This T cell receptor (beta chain) was sequenced for a study of shared clonotypes between healthy human individuals. This table comes from immunoSEQ multiplex PCR, and its TCRdb copy is limited to in-frame clones, with some not included. The top ten hold 0.095% to 0.14% of the sample, which has around 600,000 clones, approximately 95% seen once. Naive-designated CD8 cells lacked CD45RO, were positively enriched for CCR7, and omitted terminally differentiated effector memory CD45RA+ cells. The CDR3 totals 13 residues. V lost 5 bases and J 0 bases, leaving 8 bases between the germline ends. The germline V gene encodes CDR1 SNHLY and CDR2 FYNNEI.

The clonotype originates from a woman in her 30s in good health. Sequenced sample: naive CD8+ T cells sorted from blood. This chain links TRBV2 with TRBJ2-7, with a tentative D call TRBD2 (5 bases). CDR3 in amino acids: CASSSGSSYEQYF. Written as DNA, the CDR3 is TGTGCCAGCAGTAGCGGTAGCTCCTACGAGCAGTACTTC.